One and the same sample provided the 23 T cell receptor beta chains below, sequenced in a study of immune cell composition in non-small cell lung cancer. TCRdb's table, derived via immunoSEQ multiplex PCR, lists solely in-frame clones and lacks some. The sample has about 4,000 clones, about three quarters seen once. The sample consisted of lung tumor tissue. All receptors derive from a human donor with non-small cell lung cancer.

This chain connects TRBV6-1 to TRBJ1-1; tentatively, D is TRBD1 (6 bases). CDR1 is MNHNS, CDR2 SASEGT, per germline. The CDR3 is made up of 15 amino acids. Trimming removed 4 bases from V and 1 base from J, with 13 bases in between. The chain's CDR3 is CASSGGQISNTEAFF. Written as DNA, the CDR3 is TGTGCCAGCAGTGGAGGACAGATATCGAACACTGAAGCTTTCTTT.

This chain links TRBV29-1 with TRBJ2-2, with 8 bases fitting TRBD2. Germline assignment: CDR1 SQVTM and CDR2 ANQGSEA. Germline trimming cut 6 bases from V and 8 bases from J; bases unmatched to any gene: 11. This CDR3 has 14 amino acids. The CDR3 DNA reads TGCAGCGTGAAGTACGGGCGGGAGGTTGGGGAGCTGTTTTTT. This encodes CSVKYGREVGELFF.

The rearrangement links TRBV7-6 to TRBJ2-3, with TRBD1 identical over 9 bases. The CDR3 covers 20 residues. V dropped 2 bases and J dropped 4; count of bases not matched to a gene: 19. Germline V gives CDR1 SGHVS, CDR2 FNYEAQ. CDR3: CASSLRVRDRVWGPPDTQYF. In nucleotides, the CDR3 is TGTGCCAGCAGCTTACGTGTTAGGGACAGGGTGTGGGGCCCCCCAGATACGCAGTATTTT.

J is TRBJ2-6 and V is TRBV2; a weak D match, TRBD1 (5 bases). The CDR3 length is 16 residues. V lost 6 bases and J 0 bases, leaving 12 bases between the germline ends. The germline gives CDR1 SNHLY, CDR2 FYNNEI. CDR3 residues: CASRTAIFSGANVLTF. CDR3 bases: TGTGCCAGCAGGACAGCCATCTTCTCTGGGGCCAACGTCCTGACTTTC.

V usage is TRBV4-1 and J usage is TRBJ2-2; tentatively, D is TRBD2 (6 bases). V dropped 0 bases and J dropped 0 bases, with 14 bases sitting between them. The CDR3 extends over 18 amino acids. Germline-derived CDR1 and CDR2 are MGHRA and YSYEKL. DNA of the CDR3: TGCGCCAGCAGCCAAGATCCCCGGGACTCCCCGAACACCGGGGAGCTGTTTTTT. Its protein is CASSQDPRDSPNTGELFF.

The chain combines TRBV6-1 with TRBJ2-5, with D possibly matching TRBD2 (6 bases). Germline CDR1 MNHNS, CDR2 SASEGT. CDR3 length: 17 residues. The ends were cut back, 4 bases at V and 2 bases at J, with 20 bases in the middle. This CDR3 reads CASSAGLIQEGQETQYF. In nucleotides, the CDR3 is TGTGCCAGCAGTGCCGGACTAATCCAGGAAGGTCAAGAGACCCAGTACTTC.

The CDR3 sequence is CASSQDSNTETQYF. The CDR3 coding sequence is TGCGCCAGCAGCCAAGACTCTAACACGGAGACCCAGTACTTC. The chain couples TRBV4-3 to TRBJ2-5; D not certain. Germline CDR1 and CDR2: LGHNA and YSLEER. This CDR3 spans 14 amino acids. V shed 0 bases and J shed 5 bases, with 10 bases lying between them.

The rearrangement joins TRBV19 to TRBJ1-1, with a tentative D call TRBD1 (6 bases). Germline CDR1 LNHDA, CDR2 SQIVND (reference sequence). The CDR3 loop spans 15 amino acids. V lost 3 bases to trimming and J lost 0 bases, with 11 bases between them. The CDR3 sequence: CASSIRGPMNTEAFF. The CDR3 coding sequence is TGTGCCAGTAGTATTCGGGGGCCTATGAACACTGAAGCTTTCTTT.

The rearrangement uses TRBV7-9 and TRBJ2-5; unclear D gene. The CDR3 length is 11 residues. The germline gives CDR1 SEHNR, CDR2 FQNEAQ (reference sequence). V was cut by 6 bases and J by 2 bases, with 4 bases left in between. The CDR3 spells CASRGQETQYF. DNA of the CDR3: TGTGCCAGCAGAGGGCAAGAGACCCAGTACTTC.

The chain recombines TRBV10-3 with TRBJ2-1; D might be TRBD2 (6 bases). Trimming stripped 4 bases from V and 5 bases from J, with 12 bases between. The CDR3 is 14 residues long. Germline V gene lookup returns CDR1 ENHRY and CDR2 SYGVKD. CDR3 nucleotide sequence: TGTGCCATCAGTGGTCGGGGGAACGACAATGAGCAGTTCTTC. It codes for CAISGRGNDNEQFF.

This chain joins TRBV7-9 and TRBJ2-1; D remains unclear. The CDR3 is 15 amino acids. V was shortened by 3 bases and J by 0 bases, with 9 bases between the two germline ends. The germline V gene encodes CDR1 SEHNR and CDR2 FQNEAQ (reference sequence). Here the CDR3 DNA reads TGTGCCAGCAGCTTTGTCTTTCACTCCTACAATGAGCAGTTCTTC. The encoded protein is CASSFVFHSYNEQFF.

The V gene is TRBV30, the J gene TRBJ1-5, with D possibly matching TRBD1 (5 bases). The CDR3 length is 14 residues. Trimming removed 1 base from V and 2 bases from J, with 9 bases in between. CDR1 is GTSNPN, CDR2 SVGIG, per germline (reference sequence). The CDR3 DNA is TGTGCCTGGAGTGGAGGGGAGGGCAATCAGCCCCAGCATTTT. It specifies CAWSGGEGNQPQHF.

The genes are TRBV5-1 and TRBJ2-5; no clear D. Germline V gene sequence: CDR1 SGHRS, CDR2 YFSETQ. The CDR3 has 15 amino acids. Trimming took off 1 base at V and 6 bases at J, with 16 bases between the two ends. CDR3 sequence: CASSLPATGDKTQYF. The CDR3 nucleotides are TGCGCCAGCAGCTTGCCCGCCACTGGGGATAAGACCCAGTACTTC.

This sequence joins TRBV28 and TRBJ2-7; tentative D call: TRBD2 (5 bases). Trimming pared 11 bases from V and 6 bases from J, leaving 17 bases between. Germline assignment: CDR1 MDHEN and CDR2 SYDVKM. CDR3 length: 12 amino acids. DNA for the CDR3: TGTGCCGCGGGTCGGGAATCGTTCGAGCAGTACTTC. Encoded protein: CAAGRESFEQYF.

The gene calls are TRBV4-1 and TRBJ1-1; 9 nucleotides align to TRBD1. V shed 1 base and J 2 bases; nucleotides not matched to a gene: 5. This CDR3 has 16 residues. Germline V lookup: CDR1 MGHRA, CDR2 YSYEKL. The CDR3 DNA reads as TGCGCCAGCAGCCAAGGCCCGGGACAGGGTAACACTGAAGCTTTCTTT. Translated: CASSQGPGQGNTEAFF.

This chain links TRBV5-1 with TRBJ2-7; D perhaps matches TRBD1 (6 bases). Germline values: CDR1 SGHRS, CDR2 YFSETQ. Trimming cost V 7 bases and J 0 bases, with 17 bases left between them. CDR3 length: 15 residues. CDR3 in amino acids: CASGTGTSTSYEQYF. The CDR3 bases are TGCGCCAGCGGAACCGGGACATCGACCTCCTACGAGCAGTACTTC.

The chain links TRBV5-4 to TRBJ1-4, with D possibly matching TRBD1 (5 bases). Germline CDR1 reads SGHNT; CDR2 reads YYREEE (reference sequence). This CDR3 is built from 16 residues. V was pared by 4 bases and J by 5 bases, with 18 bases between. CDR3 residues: CASSQDLLGPNEKLFF. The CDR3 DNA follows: TGTGCCAGCAGCCAAGATTTATTGGGGCCGAATGAAAAACTGTTTTTT.

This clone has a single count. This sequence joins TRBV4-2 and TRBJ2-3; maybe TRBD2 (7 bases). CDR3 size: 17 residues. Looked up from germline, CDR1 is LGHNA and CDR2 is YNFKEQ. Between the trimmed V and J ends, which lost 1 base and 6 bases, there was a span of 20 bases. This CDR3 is CASSQVASRGAGDTQYF. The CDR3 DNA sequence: TGTGCCAGCAGCCAAGTAGCCTCCCGGGGGGCTGGGGATACGCAGTATTTT.

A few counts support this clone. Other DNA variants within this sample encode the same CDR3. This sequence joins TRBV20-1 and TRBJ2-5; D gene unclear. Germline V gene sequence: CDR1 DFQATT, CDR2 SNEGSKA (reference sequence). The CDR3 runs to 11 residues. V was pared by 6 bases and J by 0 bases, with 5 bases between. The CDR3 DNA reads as TGCAGTGCACAGCACCAAGAGACCCAGTACTTC. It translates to CSAQHQETQYF.

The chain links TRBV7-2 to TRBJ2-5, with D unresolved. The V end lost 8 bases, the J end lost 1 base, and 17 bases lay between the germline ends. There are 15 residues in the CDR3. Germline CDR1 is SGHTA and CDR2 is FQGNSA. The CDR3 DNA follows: TGTGCCAGCGGAAGAAGCCTAACATTCCAAGAGACCCAGTACTTC. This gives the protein CASGRSLTFQETQYF.

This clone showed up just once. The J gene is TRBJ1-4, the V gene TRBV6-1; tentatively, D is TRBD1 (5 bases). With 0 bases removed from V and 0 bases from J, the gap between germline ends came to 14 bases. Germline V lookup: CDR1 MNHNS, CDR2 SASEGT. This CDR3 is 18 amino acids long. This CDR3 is CASSEARDVYATNEKLFF. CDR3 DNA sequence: TGTGCCAGCAGTGAAGCGAGGGACGTCTATGCAACTAATGAAAAACTGTTTTTT.

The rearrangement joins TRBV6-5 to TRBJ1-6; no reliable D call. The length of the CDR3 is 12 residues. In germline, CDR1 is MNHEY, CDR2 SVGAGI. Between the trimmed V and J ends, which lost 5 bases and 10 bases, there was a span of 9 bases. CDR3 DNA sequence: TGTGCCAGCAGTCAGACCGCATCACCCCTCCACTTT. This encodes CASSQTASPLHF.

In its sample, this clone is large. CDR3 coding DNA: TGTGCCAGCAGCTTTAGCCCTGACAGGGGAGGAAATCAGCCCCAGCATTTT. It is translated as CASSFSPDRGGNQPQHF. V usage is TRBV7-9 and J usage is TRBJ1-5, with 8 positions matching TRBD1. Trimming at V came to 3 bases and at J to 4 bases, leaving 11 bases not matched to a gene. The germline CDR1 and CDR2 sequences are SEHNR and FQNEAQ (reference sequence). The CDR3 sequence is 17 residues long.